This TCR beta chain was sequenced during a study of blood T cell repertoires in COVID-19. The ends were cut back, 2 bases at V and 5 bases at J, with 9 bases in the middle. This CDR3 has 13 amino acids. Germline V lookup: CDR1 MDHEN, CDR2 SYDVKM. The data were produced by immunoSEQ multiplex PCR, yet TCRdb's version contains in-frame clones alone and is incomplete. The sample has about 260,000 clones, 70% to 90% seen once; the top ten hold around 0.85%. Sample: PBMCs or T cells enriched from blood (not recorded which). The sequence was obtained from a man between 50 and 59 years old who had been exposed to COVID-19. The J gene is TRBJ1-1, the V gene TRBV28, with TRBD1 as a possible D gene (5 bases). CDR3 protein: CASSLHRWTEAFF. As DNA, the CDR3 is TGTGCCAGCAGTTTACACAGGTGGACTGAAGCTTTCTTT. The whole variable domain, remainder taken from reference TRBV28 and TRBJ1-1, is DVKVTQSSRYLVKRTGEKVFLECVQDMDHENMFWYRQDPGLGLRLIYFSYDVKMKEKGDIPEGYSVSREKKERFSLILESASTNQTSMYLCASSLHRWTEAFFGQGTRLTVV.